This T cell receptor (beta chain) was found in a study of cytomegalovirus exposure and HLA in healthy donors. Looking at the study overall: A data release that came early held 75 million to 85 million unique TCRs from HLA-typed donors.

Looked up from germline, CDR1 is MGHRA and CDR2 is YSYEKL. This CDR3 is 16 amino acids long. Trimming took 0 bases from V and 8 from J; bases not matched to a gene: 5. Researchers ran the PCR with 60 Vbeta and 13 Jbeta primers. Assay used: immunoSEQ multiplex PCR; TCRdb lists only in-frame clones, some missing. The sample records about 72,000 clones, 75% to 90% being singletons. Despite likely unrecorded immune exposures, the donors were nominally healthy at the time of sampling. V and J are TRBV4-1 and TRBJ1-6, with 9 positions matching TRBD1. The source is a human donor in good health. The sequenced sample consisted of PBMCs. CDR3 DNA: TGCGCCAGCAGCCAAGAGGGACAGGGAATTTATTCACCCCTCCACTTT. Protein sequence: CASSQEGQGIYSPLHF.